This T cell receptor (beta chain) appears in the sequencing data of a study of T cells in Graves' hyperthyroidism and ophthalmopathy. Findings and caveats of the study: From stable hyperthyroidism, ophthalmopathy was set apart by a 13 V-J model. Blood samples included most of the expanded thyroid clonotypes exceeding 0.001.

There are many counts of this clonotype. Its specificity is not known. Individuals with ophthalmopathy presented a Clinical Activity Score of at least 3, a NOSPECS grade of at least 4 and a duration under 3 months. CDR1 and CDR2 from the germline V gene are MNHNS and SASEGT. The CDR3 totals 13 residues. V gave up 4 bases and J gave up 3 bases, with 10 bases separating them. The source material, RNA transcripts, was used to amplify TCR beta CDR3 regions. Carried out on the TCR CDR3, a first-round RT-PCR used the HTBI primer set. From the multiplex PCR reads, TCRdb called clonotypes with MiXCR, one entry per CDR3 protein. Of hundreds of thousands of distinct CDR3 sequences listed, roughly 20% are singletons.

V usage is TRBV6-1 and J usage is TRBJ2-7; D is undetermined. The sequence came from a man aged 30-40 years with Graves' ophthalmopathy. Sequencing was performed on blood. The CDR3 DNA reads TGTGCCAGCAGTGCTGGCAGGTTCTACGAGCAGTACTTC. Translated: CASSAGRFYEQYF.